This T cell receptor (beta chain) comes out of a study of shared clonotypes between healthy human individuals. General observations from the study: Against clonotypes common to all four donors, non-shared ones had lower generation probabilities. What naive subsets generally showed was a larger estimated richness than memory subsets showed. Only a few donors were included, so the genetic and exposure-history diversity represented was limited.

Clones were sequenced by immunoSEQ multiplex PCR, and TCRdb holds only the in-frame ones, with some missing. The top ten hold about 0.12% of the sample, which has roughly 650,000 clones, about 96% seen once. CD45RO-negative cells were positively selected for CCR7, leaving out terminally differentiated effector memory CD45RA+ cells. Only Caucasian adults living in Nashville, Tennessee made up the donor group. The CDR3 runs 12 residues. Trimming took off 3 bases at V and 7 bases at J, with 10 bases between the two ends. Per the germline V gene, CDR1 is SGHNT and CDR2 is YYREEE (reference sequence). Notes on this clone: Its antigen is unidentified.

This clonotype was sampled from a woman in her twenties or thirties in good health. The sample taken for sequencing was naive CD8+ T cells sorted from blood. This sequence joins TRBV5-4 and TRBJ1-1, with D possibly matching TRBD1 (6 bases). CDR3 loop: CASSSGQLEAFF. The CDR3, as DNA: TGTGCCAGCAGCTCAGGACAGCTTGAAGCTTTCTTT.